This T cell receptor (beta chain) was obtained from a study of vaccination and CD4 T cells after COVID-19. Broader study findings: A comparatively limited set of convalescent patients was examined, with no early post-infection timepoints.

CDR1 and CDR2 (germline): SGHVS, FQNEAQ. The CDR3 sequence is 11 residues long. Trimming removed 2 bases at V and 7 bases at J, with 6 bases between. TCRdb ran MiXCR on the PCR reads and lists one entry per CDR3 protein. The data contain around 20,000 distinct CDR3 sequences, just over 60% of them singletons. This clonotype was detected only a few times. Its antigen is undetermined. The sequencing used CD4+ T cells from blood, collected after SARS-CoV-2 vaccination. The chain carries TRBV7-8 and TRBJ2-7; no definite D call. The TCR sequence derives from a human donor who had recovered from COVID-19. CDR3 sequence (DNA): TGTGCCAGCAGCTTAAATCGGGAGCAGTACTTC. Translating it yields CASSLNREQYF.